This TCR beta chain was obtained from a study of identical twins. The CDR3 has 15 residues. Germline V gene data show CDR1 as SGHTA and CDR2 as FQGNSA. Trimming shortened V by 8 bases and J by 1 base, and 16 bases separated the two germline ends. Via MiXCR, TCRdb re-called the 5' RACE reads, giving one row per CDR3 protein. This table holds 1.5 million to 2 million distinct CDR3 sequences, 25% to 35% found once. Input material: cord blood. The sequence was collected from a newborn girl in good health. The chain is built from TRBV7-2 and TRBJ2-3, with a weak D call TRBD2 (7 bases). DNA of the CDR3: TGTGCCAGCGCCTTCCGGGGGGCCCGCACAGATACGCAGTATTTT. Translated: CASAFRGARTDTQYF.